This record looks at one T cell receptor (beta chain) sequence and its context. Its antigen is not known. An end of the junction differs from the germline gene, which may be a read error. TCR beta CDR3 sequences were amplified from RNA transcripts. Researchers ran a first-round RT-PCR on the TCR CDR3 using the HTBI primer set. TCRdb reanalysed the multiplex PCR reads using MiXCR and keeps one entry per CDR3 protein. The sample includes more than 550,000 distinct CDR3 sequences, about 45% of them seen just once. This specimen belongs to a study of T cells in Graves' hyperthyroidism and ophthalmopathy. Broader study findings: Blood also held most thyroid clonotypes expanded beyond 0.001. In validation, the model predicted ophthalmopathy. These predictions came a median around 5.9 months before onset.

It was uncontrolled infection, other autoimmune disease, pregnancy or lactation that excluded patients. The study based diagnoses on clinical symptoms, serum thyroxine and TRAb, thyroid ultrasound and orbital computed tomography. The CDR3 is 15 residues long. CDR1 is DFQATT, CDR2 SNEGSKA, per germline (reference sequence). The sequence was collected from an adult man with Graves' disease, either hyperthyroidism or ophthalmopathy (not recorded which). The chain couples TRBV20-1 to TRBJ2-7, with 9 bases lining up with TRBD2. Sequences were obtained from peripheral blood or thyroid tissue (not recorded which). Here the CDR3 DNA reads TGCAGTACTAGTTTGCTAGCGGGATCGGTTAACGAGCAGTACTTC. It is translated as CSTSLLAGSVNEQYF.